A selection of T cell receptor beta chains follows, all from one sample in a study of T cell repertoires in cytomegalovirus infection. For these TCRs, the target antigens are not known. Each CDR3 protein is one row after TCRdb ran MiXCR on the reads. Of approximately 70,000 distinct CDR3 sequences in the sample, roughly 20% are singletons; the top ten hold roughly 79%. Sequencing was carried out using PBMCs, sequenced either directly or after in vitro stimulation (not recorded which). The source is a human donor in good health (CMV status not recorded). Some clones in this sample may be carry-over from other donors' samples. Both conserved end residues are part of each CDR3. Fields, in order: V gene, D gene, clone size, J gene, CDR3 DNA, CDR3 protein. A D gene is named only where the DNA matches it firmly. Clone size is given for some rows only: seen once, a few or many times, or a class if the clone is expanded.

V gene: TRBV30
D gene: -
clone size: -
J gene: TRBJ1-4
CDR3 DNA: TGTGCCTGGAGCGGGGGTGAAAAACTGTTTTTT
CDR3 protein: CAWSGGEKLFF

V gene: TRBV7-7
D gene: TRBD2
clone size: medium-sized
J gene: TRBJ2-1
CDR3 DNA: TGTGCCAGCAGCTTATGGCGGGAGGGCCAGGGTGAGCAGTTCTTC
CDR3 protein: CASSLWREGQGEQFF

V gene: TRBV12-3/TRBV12-4
D gene: -
clone size: few
J gene: TRBJ1-2
CDR3 DNA: TGTGCCAGCAGTTTAAGACAGTTTTTTCGTGGCTACACCTTC
CDR3 protein: CASSLRQFFRGYTF

V gene: TRBV4-3
D gene: TRBD2
clone size: many
J gene: TRBJ2-5
CDR3 DNA: TGCGCCAGCAGCCAGGGTCCGACTAGCAGGCAAGAGACCCAGTACTTC
CDR3 protein: CASSQGPTSRQETQYF

V gene: TRBV10-3
D gene: -
clone size: few
J gene: TRBJ1-3
CDR3 DNA: TGTGCCATCCGGCACCCAGGGTCCGGAAACACCATATATTTT
CDR3 protein: CAIRHPGSGNTIYF

V gene: TRBV7-9
D gene: TRBD1
clone size: -
J gene: TRBJ1-2
CDR3 DNA: TGTGCCAGCAGCTTCTCGGGACAGGGGAACTATGGCTACACCTTC
CDR3 protein: CASSFSGQGNYGYTF

V gene: TRBV7-2
D gene: -
clone size: many
J gene: TRBJ2-3
CDR3 DNA: TGTGCCAGCAGCCTACGAGTGGGGAGCACAGATACGCAGTATTTT
CDR3 protein: CASSLRVGSTDTQYF

V gene: TRBV18
D gene: -
clone size: -
J gene: TRBJ1-1
CDR3 DNA: TGTGCCAGCTCCCCCCCATACATGAACACTGAAGCTTTCTTT
CDR3 protein: CASSPPYMNTEAFF

V gene: TRBV29-1
D gene: -
clone size: -
J gene: TRBJ1-1
CDR3 DNA: TGCAGCGTCCGGGTGGGGACCTTGAACACTGAAGCTTTCTTT
CDR3 protein: CSVRVGTLNTEAFF

V gene: TRBV12-3/TRBV12-4
D gene: -
clone size: few
J gene: TRBJ2-1
CDR3 DNA: TGTGCCAGCAGGCCGAGATCGGGGGAGCAGGGTGAGCAGTTCTTC
CDR3 protein: CASRPRSGEQGEQFF

V gene: TRBV15
D gene: -
clone size: -
J gene: TRBJ2-5
CDR3 DNA: TGTGCCACCAGCAGAGCGCGGAGTGGGGAGACCCAGTACTTC
CDR3 protein: CATSRARSGETQYF

V gene: TRBV7-9
D gene: -
clone size: few
J gene: TRBJ2-5
CDR3 DNA: TGTGCCAGCAGCTTACAAGCAGAGACCCAGTACTTC
CDR3 protein: CASSLQAETQYF

V gene: TRBV7-8
D gene: TRBD2
clone size: -
J gene: TRBJ2-2
CDR3 DNA: TGTGCCACCAGAAGCGGGAAGACCGGGGAGCTGTTTTTT
CDR3 protein: CATRSGKTGELFF

V gene: TRBV11-3
D gene: -
clone size: -
J gene: TRBJ2-5
CDR3 DNA: TGTGCCAGCAGCTTAGAAGGGACAGGGAGCGGGAGGGCCCGGAAAGAGACCCAGTACTTC
CDR3 protein: CASSLEGTGSGRARKETQYF

V gene: TRBV7-2
D gene: -
clone size: few
J gene: TRBJ2-1
CDR3 DNA: TGTGCCAGCAGCGTCGGAGAAGTGATTGGAGAGCAGTTCTTC
CDR3 protein: CASSVGEVIGEQFF

V gene: TRBV7-9
D gene: -
clone size: -
J gene: TRBJ1-3
CDR3 DNA: TGTGCCAGCAGCTTAGGAGGAGCTAGGGGTACTAGCTCTGGAAACACCATATATTTT
CDR3 protein: CASSLGGARGTSSGNTIYF

V gene: TRBV28
D gene: TRBD2
clone size: -
J gene: TRBJ2-7
CDR3 DNA: TGTGCCAGCAAGGATAGCGGGAGTATCAACGAGCAGTACTTC
CDR3 protein: CASKDSGSINEQYF

V gene: TRBV6-2/TRBV6-3
D gene: -
clone size: few
J gene: TRBJ2-2
CDR3 DNA: TGTGCCAGCAGTTACATCAGAGGTAGAACCGGGGAGCTGTTTTTT
CDR3 protein: CASSYIRGRTGELFF